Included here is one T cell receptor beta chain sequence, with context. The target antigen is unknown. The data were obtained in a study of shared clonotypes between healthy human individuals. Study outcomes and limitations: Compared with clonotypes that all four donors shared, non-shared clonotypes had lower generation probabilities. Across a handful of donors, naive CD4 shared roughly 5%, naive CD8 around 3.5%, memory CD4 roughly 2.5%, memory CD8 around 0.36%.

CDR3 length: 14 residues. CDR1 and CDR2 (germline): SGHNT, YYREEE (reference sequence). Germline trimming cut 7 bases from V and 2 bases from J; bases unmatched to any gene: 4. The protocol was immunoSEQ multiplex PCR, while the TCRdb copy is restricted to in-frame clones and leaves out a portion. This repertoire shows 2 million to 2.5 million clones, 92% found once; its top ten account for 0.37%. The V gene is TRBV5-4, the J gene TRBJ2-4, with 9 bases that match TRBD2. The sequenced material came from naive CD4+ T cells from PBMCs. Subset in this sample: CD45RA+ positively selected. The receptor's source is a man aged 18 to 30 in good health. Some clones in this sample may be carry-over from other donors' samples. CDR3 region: CASGREGTKNIQYF. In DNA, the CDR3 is TGTGCCAGCGGGCGGGAGGGGACCAAAAACATTCAGTACTTC.